This record covers a single T cell receptor beta chain. Its specificity is not known. The CDR3 is made up of 15 amino acids. Amplification used 60 Vbeta primers and 13 Jbeta primers. The data were produced by immunoSEQ multiplex PCR, yet TCRdb's version contains in-frame clones alone and is incomplete. In the table there are about 100,000 clones, about 74% of which are singletons. This specimen comes from a study of cytomegalovirus exposure and HLA in healthy donors. Regarding the study as a whole: One variant, a missense change in DCLRE1C, was linked in a later analysis to TCR beta V- and J-gene trimming. Later analysis showed TCR association rates varying by HLA locus, highest for DRB1 and lowest for HLA-C. A later analysis found that most CMV-associated TCR beta chains appeared HLA-restricted. It was shown in a later analysis that HLA-associated TCR beta chains were more clonally expanded than other, equally common chains.

The sample was PBMCs. The chain carries TRBV12-2 and TRBJ1-4; the table gives TRBD1 as D, unverified against the DNA. TRBV12-2 is given as a pseudogene. This receptor was obtained from a male donor in good health and CMV-seropositive. The CDR3 DNA reads TGTGCAAGTCGCTTTAGGGGGCAGGATAATGAAAAACTGTTTTTT. Translating it yields CASRFRGQDNEKLFF.